This passage covers 29 T cell receptor beta chains from one sample sequenced in a study of CD8+ T cells in alopecia areata. Regarding treatment: oral pan-JAK inhibitor, 5-10 mg twice daily. Reverse transcription of extracted RNA yielded cDNA, which provided the sequencing template. Sequenced by immunoSEQ multiplex PCR; TCRdb stores in-frame clones only, minus some. The sample yields more than 200,000 clones, approximately 40% seen once. The sample here was CD4+ T cells sorted from blood, taken at roughly week 36, from a patient treated with tofacitinib. These receptors all stem from a human donor with alopecia areata.

The J gene is TRBJ2-3, the V gene TRBV28, with D tentatively TRBD2 (5 bases). CDR3 length equals 14 residues. Germline V gene sequence: CDR1 MDHEN, CDR2 SYDVKM. Trimming removed 9 bases from V and 11 bases from J, with 24 bases in between. CDR3 DNA sequence: TGTGCCAGTAGAGGGCCCGCAACCCTGGTGGGGCAGTATTTT. Translating gives CASRGPATLVGQYF.

Turning to this clone: A read error may account for a junction end that differs from germline. This chain links TRBV5-6 with TRBJ1-2; 8 positions match TRBD1. Germline V gene lookup returns CDR1 SGHDT and CDR2 YYEEEE. The CDR3 totals 14 residues. DNA of the CDR3: TGTGCCAGCAGCAACGGACAGGGAGACTATGGCTACTCCTTC. Translated: CASSNGQGDYGYSF. The full variable domain, completed using reference TRBV5-6 and TRBJ1-2, is DAGVTQSPTHLIKTRGQQVTLRCSPKSGHDTVSWYQQALGQGPQFIFQYYEEEERQRGNFPDRFSGHQFPNYSSELNVNALLLGDSALYLCASSNGQGDYGYSFGSGTRLTVV.

The chain combines TRBV28 with TRBJ2-7, with D tentatively TRBD2 (5 bases). The CDR3 has 16 residues. V gave up 6 bases and J gave up 4 bases, with 22 bases separating them. Germline-derived CDR1 and CDR2 are MDHEN and SYDVKM. CDR3 region: CASRINLDSRGYEQYF. CDR3 coding DNA: TGTGCCAGCAGAATCAACCTTGACTCCCGAGGGTACGAGCAGTACTTC.

The gene calls are TRBV29-1 and TRBJ2-3; no clear D gene. CDR1 is SQVTM, CDR2 ANQGSEA, per germline. The V gene lost 4 bases and the J gene lost 6 bases, with 5 bases spanning the gap. The length of the CDR3 is 10 residues. CDR3 DNA: TGCAGCGTTGGGGCTGATACGCAGTATTTT. Amino acids: CSVGADTQYF.

There are a few counts of this clone. V gene TRBV4-2 combines with J gene TRBJ2-3, with TRBD2 identical over 12 bases. Germline V gene data show CDR1 as LGHNA and CDR2 as YNFKEQ. The trim removed 2 bases at V and 2 bases at J, leaving 2 bases unmatched. The CDR3 runs to 16 residues. In DNA form, the CDR3 reads TGTGCCAGCAGCCAACGACTAGCGGGAGACACAGATACGCAGTATTTT. This encodes CASSQRLAGDTDTQYF.

This clone was recorded once. The V call is TRBV30, the J call TRBJ2-2; D gene uncertain. The germline V gene encodes CDR1 GTSNPN and CDR2 SVGIG (reference sequence). Trimming left V 3 bases short and J 1 base short, with 6 bases between. CDR3 length: 13 residues. The CDR3 region is CAWSRLNTGELFF. The CDR3 bases are TGTGCCTGGAGCCGGCTGAACACCGGGGAGCTGTTTTTT.

The rearrangement joins TRBV2 to TRBJ1-3; D is undetermined. Germline assignment: CDR1 SNHLY and CDR2 FYNNEI. The V end lost 1 base, the J end lost 2 bases, and 9 bases lay between the germline ends. CDR3 length equals 15 residues. The CDR3 protein is CASSEGRRTGNTIYF. As DNA, the CDR3 is TGTGCCAGCAGTGAAGGCCGGAGGACTGGAAACACCATATATTTT. The full variable domain, in which reference TRBV2 and TRBJ1-3 provide the parts outside the CDR3, is EPEVTQTPSHQVTQMGQEVILRCVPISNHLYFYWYRQILGQKVEFLVSFYNNEISEKSEIFDDQFSVERPDGSNFTLKIRSTKLEDSAMYFCASSEGRRTGNTIYFGEGSWLTVV.

This clone was found a few times. This chain connects TRBV29-1 to TRBJ2-7, with unresolved D. The V and J ends lost 4 bases and 3 bases respectively, with 16 bases between them. The length of the CDR3 is 14 residues. From germline, CDR1 is SQVTM and CDR2 ANQGSEA. DNA for the CDR3: TGCAGCGTTGGAAGGCGTAGGATGGTCTACGAGCAGTACTTC. Its translation: CSVGRRRMVYEQYF.

The chain has TRBV7-2 and TRBJ2-7, with D perhaps matching TRBD2 (6 bases). V lost 2 bases, J lost 7 bases, and 15 bases lay in between. Germline CDR1 SGHTA, CDR2 FQGNSA. This CDR3 has 14 amino acids. The CDR3 protein is CASSLQGGPGEQYF. For the CDR3, the DNA is TGTGCCAGCAGCTTACAAGGAGGGCCGGGGGAGCAGTACTTC.

This chain links TRBV28 with TRBJ1-2, with D unresolved. Trimming removed 5 bases at V and 2 bases at J, with 9 bases between. This CDR3 region has 13 residues. Germline V lookup: CDR1 MDHEN, CDR2 SYDVKM. The DNA of the CDR3 is TGTGCCAGCAGTACGCAGGTGAACTATGGCTACACCTTC. Translating it yields CASSTQVNYGYTF.

The rearrangement uses TRBV19 and TRBJ1-5; D gene uncertain. CDR1 and CDR2 from the germline V gene are LNHDA and SQIVND (reference sequence). Trimming pared 3 bases from V and 2 bases from J, leaving 8 bases between. The CDR3 has 14 amino acids. CDR3 sequence: CASSIPVGNQPQHF. The DNA of the CDR3 is TGTGCCAGTAGTATCCCCGTGGGCAATCAGCCCCAGCATTTT.

This clone was found a few times. The chain has TRBV18 and TRBJ1-1; D unclear. The CDR3 is made up of 13 amino acids. Germline V lookup: CDR1 KGHSH, CDR2 LQKENI. Trimming pared 2 bases from V and 4 bases from J, leaving 8 bases between. CDR3 coding DNA: TGTGCCAGCTCACCAACTTACTCCACTGAAGCTTTCTTT. It codes for CASSPTYSTEAFF.

The rearrangement links TRBV6-5 to TRBJ2-3, with D maybe TRBD2 (5 bases). V was cut by 6 bases and J by 2 bases, with 12 bases left in between. Looked up from germline, CDR1 is MNHEY and CDR2 is SVGAGI. The CDR3 length is 14 residues. The CDR3 region has the DNA TGTGCCAGCAGGGACGGAGGATCCACAGATACGCAGTATTTT. Translated, it gives CASRDGGSTDTQYF.

This chain joins TRBV18 and TRBJ2-1, with 8 bases lining up with TRBD1. CDR1 and CDR2 from the germline V gene are KGHSH and LQKENI. The CDR3 has 18 residues. V was pared by 0 bases and J by 3 bases, with 10 bases of the junction left unmatched. CDR3 residues: CASSPPGQAAISYNEQFF. The DNA for the CDR3 is TGTGCCAGCTCACCACCGGGACAGGCGGCTATTAGCTACAATGAGCAGTTCTTC.

Comment on this clone: Germline and junction disagree at one end, which may indicate a read error. V gene TRBV7-9 combines with J gene TRBJ1-1; D possibly corresponds to TRBD1 (5 bases). This CDR3 is built from 12 residues. Germline CDR1 and CDR2: SEHNR and FQNEAQ (reference sequence). In nucleotides, the CDR3 is TGTGCCAGCAGCTTAGCGATGGAGGGGCGAACCTTT. Translation gives CASSLAMEGRTF.

Only one count was recorded for this clone. The chain carries TRBV19 and TRBJ1-5, with D unclear. The CDR3 is 13 residues long. Germline CDR1 and CDR2: LNHDA and SQIVND (reference sequence). V lost 10 bases to trimming and J lost 1 base, with 11 bases between them. The CDR3 region is CATTGRSNQPQHF. In nucleotides, the CDR3 is TGTGCCACTACCGGTCGGAGCAATCAGCCCCAGCATTTT.

A few counts support this clone. The J gene is TRBJ2-2, the V gene TRBV2; D is possibly TRBD2 (5 bases). Germline V gene lookup returns CDR1 SNHLY and CDR2 FYNNEI. With 4 bases removed from V and 0 bases from J, the gap between germline ends came to 9 bases. The CDR3 totals 15 residues. CDR3 sequence (DNA): TGTGCCAGCAGTGTAGTTAGCGCGAACACCGGGGAGCTGTTTTTT. It encodes CASSVVSANTGELFF.

A remark on this clone: An end of the junction differs from the germline gene, which may be a read error. V usage is TRBV10-2 and J usage is TRBJ2-1, with 11 bases that match TRBD2. This CDR3 has 11 amino acids. Germline V gene lookup returns CDR1 WSHSY and CDR2 SAAADI. Here the CDR3 reads CASRIEGLAVF. In DNA form, the CDR3 reads TGCGCCAGCAGGATTGAGGGACTAGCGGTCTTC.

This clone appeared a few times. In the same sample, other DNA sequences code for this CDR3. This sequence joins TRBV5-1 and TRBJ2-1; D uncertain. CDR1 is SGHRS and CDR2 is YFSETQ in the germline V gene. Trimming removed 0 bases at V and 2 bases at J, with 6 bases between. The CDR3 has 14 residues. The CDR3 nucleotides read TGCGCCAGCAGCTTGGGACAAACCTACAATGAGCAGTTCTTC. The encoded protein is CASSLGQTYNEQFF.

This clone turned up a few times. The chain uses TRBV2 and TRBJ2-5; D might be TRBD1 (5 bases). V lost 2 bases to trimming and J lost 7 bases, with 5 bases between them. The CDR3 extends over 11 amino acids. CDR1 SNHLY and CDR2 FYNNEI come from the germline V gene. CDR3 coding DNA: TGTGCCAGCAGTGAACAGGGGACCCAGTACTTC. Translating gives CASSEQGTQYF.

The V and J genes are TRBV2 and TRBJ1-1, with 8 bases fitting TRBD1. The CDR3 runs 14 residues. J lost 0 bases, V lost 5 bases, and 2 bases had no gene match. CDR1 and CDR2 from the germline V gene are SNHLY and FYNNEI. CDR3 nucleotide sequence: TGTGCCAGCAGTCGACAGGGGATGAACACTGAAGCTTTCTTT. Translating it yields CASSRQGMNTEAFF.

This clone was detected a few times. This chain uses TRBV12-5 with TRBJ1-2; 7 nucleotides line up with TRBD1. The V gene end was trimmed by 4 bases and the J gene end by 13 bases; junction bases not matched to a gene: 9. The CDR3 sequence is 12 residues long. Germline V gene data show CDR1 as LGHNT and CDR2 as FRNRAP. The chain's CDR3 is CASGSLTGRFTF. CDR3 DNA sequence: TGTGCTAGTGGTTCACTGACAGGGAGGTTCACCTTC.

The chain uses TRBV29-1 and TRBJ2-7, with D possibly matching TRBD1 (5 bases). Trimming left V 5 bases short and J 4 bases short, with 18 bases between. The CDR3 has 14 residues. Germline lookup yields CDR1 SQVTM and CDR2 ANQGSEA. The CDR3 spells CSVSWWGLRYEQYF. The CDR3 nucleotides are TGCAGCGTTTCTTGGTGGGGCCTTCGGTACGAGCAGTACTTC.

The chain is built from TRBV6-1 and TRBJ2-3; 8 bases line up with TRBD1. Germline V lookup: CDR1 MNHNS, CDR2 SASEGT. V was pared by 4 bases and J by 5 bases, with 8 bases of the junction left unmatched. The CDR3 totals 15 residues. CDR3 DNA sequence: TGTGCCAGCAGTGCGCTGGGACAGGCGCAAGATACGCAGTATTTT. It specifies CASSALGQAQDTQYF.

The chain links TRBV5-4 to TRBJ1-1; 7 positions agree with TRBD1. The V gene's germline CDR1 is SGHNT and CDR2 YYREEE (reference sequence). The ends lost 0 bases at V and 11 bases at J; junction bases unmatched: 10. The CDR3 is made up of 14 amino acids. CDR3 sequence (DNA): TGTGCCAGCAGCTTGGAAAAACAGGGGTATAAGGCTTTCTTT. It translates to CASSLEKQGYKAFF.

This clone was seen many times. The V gene is TRBV2, the J gene TRBJ1-5, with D hard to call. Germline-derived CDR1 and CDR2 are SNHLY and FYNNEI. The CDR3 runs 13 residues. Trimming took 3 bases from V and 15 from J, leaving 18 bases between them. CDR3 DNA: TGTGCCAGCAGTGAGACAAACGGCCCGGTGGCGCATTTT. As protein: CASSETNGPVAHF.

The V and J genes are TRBV6-6 and TRBJ2-7; possibly TRBD1 or TRBD2 for D (5 bases each). The CDR3 has 14 residues. V lost 2 bases and J lost 5, with 13 bases in between. Germline CDR1 and CDR2: MNHNY and SVGAGI (reference sequence). In DNA, the CDR3 is TGTGCCAGCAGTTACCCGGGGCCGGTTGACGAGCAGTACTTC. This codes for CASSYPGPVDEQYF.

This clone was found a few times. The chain links TRBV28 to TRBJ2-5; no definite D call. Germline V gene data show CDR1 as MDHEN and CDR2 as SYDVKM. The V and J ends lost 2 bases and 1 base respectively, with 8 bases between them. This CDR3 has 14 amino acids. The CDR3 loop is CASSLKNTQETQYF. CDR3 bases: TGTGCCAGCAGTTTAAAAAACACCCAAGAGACCCAGTACTTC.

CDR3 in DNA: TGTGCCCTTCAGCTCGGGGTGACTAATGAAAAACTGTTTTTT. Protein product: CALQLGVTNEKLFF. The chain uses TRBV30 and TRBJ1-4; no clear D gene. V lost 8 bases, J lost 2 bases, and 15 bases lay in between. The CDR3 sequence is 14 residues long. Germline V lookup: CDR1 GTSNPN, CDR2 SVGIG (reference sequence).